What follows are 11 T cell receptor beta chains derived from one specimen sequenced in a study of T cell changes during pregnancy in multiple sclerosis (dated by TCRdb to the late 2010s). Receptor libraries were prepared by the immunoSEQ multiplex PCR assay. TCRdb retrieved this table from immuneACCESS and kept in-frame rearrangements only. Not all clones are present; in checked studies, unresolved V genes account for under half, and no reason is known for the remainder. This sample lists about 67,000 clones; 92% were detected once. The ten largest clones add up to about 1.6% of the sample. The source was peripheral blood, collected after pregnancy. These receptors were taken from a female donor with multiple sclerosis, enrolled in a pregnancy study.

The rearrangement joins TRBV9 to TRBJ2-7, with a weak D call TRBD1 (5 bases). CDR3 length equals 15 residues. V was clipped by 0 bases and J by 5 bases, with 15 bases between them. Germline CDR1 is SGDLS and CDR2 is YYNGEE. CDR3 sequence reads: CASSVDQGIQNEQYF. The CDR3 DNA follows: TGTGCCAGCAGCGTAGACCAGGGAATTCAGAACGAGCAGTACTTC.

This rearrangement joins TRBV5-1 to TRBJ2-1, with TRBD2 matching 8 bases. V trimming: 3 bases; J trimming: 10 bases; junction bases outside the gene matches: 9. CDR1 SGHRS and CDR2 YFSETQ come from the germline V gene. This CDR3 spans 14 amino acids. The CDR3 DNA sequence: TGCGCCAGCAGCTCGAGCGGGAGTACAGGGGAGCAGTTCTTC. Its protein is CASSSSGSTGEQFF.

This chain links TRBV10-3 with TRBJ1-2; weak D call: TRBD1 (6 bases). CDR1 is ENHRY and CDR2 is SYGVKD in the germline V gene. The CDR3 is 14 residues long. V lost 6 bases and J 6 bases, leaving 17 bases between the germline ends. This CDR3 is CAISSGGRDDGYTF. CDR3 sequence (DNA): TGTGCCATCAGCTCCGGGGGGCGCGACGATGGCTACACCTTC.

The chain links TRBV9 to TRBJ1-3, with D possibly TRBD1 on 5 matching bases. V was clipped by 0 bases and J by 0 bases, with 7 bases between them. CDR1 and CDR2 (germline): SGDLS, YYNGEE. The CDR3 spans 15 residues. CDR3 nucleotide sequence: TGTGCCAGCAGCGTAGGACAGAGCTCTGGAAACACCATATATTTT. Protein product: CASSVGQSSGNTIYF. Variable domain in full (rest from reference TRBV9 and TRBJ1-3): DSGVTQTPKHLITATGQRVTLRCSPRSGDLSVYWYQQSLDQGLQFLIQYYNGEERAKGNILERFSAQQFPDLHSELNLSSLELGDSALYFCASSVGQSSGNTIYFGEGSWLTVV.

The chain combines TRBV7-8 with TRBJ1-3, with D maybe TRBD1 (5 bases). Trimming left V 4 bases short and J 1 base short, with 8 bases between. This CDR3 spans 14 amino acids. CDR1 and CDR2 (germline): SGHVS, FQNEAQ. CDR3 protein: CASSWGGSGNTIYF. CDR3 nucleotide sequence: TGTGCCAGCAGCTGGGGGGGATCTGGAAACACCATATATTTT.

The gene calls are TRBV5-6 and TRBJ1-2; 7 bases map to TRBD1. V lost 4 bases, J lost 2 bases, and 8 bases stayed unmatched. Germline V gene sequence: CDR1 SGHDT, CDR2 YYEEEE. The CDR3 is made up of 15 amino acids. The CDR3 DNA reads TGTGCCAGCAGCCCTCTGGGACAGCTGAACTATGGCTACACCTTC. It yields the protein CASSPLGQLNYGYTF.

The chain joins TRBV30 to TRBJ2-2, with TRBD1 as a possible D gene (6 bases). Germline V lookup: CDR1 GTSNPN, CDR2 SVGIG (reference sequence). The CDR3 runs to 16 residues. V shed 2 bases and J shed 6 bases, with 19 bases lying between them. The CDR3 reads CAWSPVTGEQSGELFF. CDR3 DNA: TGTGCCTGGAGTCCCGTGACAGGAGAACAATCCGGGGAGCTGTTTTTT.

As concerns this clone: This CDR3 is also generated by other DNA sequences in the sample. The CDR3 loop reads CAWKTSGSTDTQYF. Written as DNA, the CDR3 is TGTGCCTGGAAGACTAGCGGTAGCACAGATACGCAGTATTTT. The V call is TRBV30, the J call TRBJ2-3; the match to TRBD2 covers 9 bases. The CDR3 consists of 14 residues. Losses at the gene ends were 4 bases for V and 0 bases for J; bases not matched to a gene: 2. CDR1 and CDR2 from the germline V gene are GTSNPN and SVGIG (reference sequence).

The J gene is TRBJ2-1, the V gene TRBV10-3, with D tentatively TRBD2 (5 bases). Trimming removed 0 bases from V and 4 bases from J, with 10 bases in between. The length of the CDR3 is 15 residues. The germline V gene encodes CDR1 ENHRY and CDR2 SYGVKD. CDR3 coding DNA: TGTGCCATCAGTGAGTCCGAGGGCGTATACAATGAGCAGTTCTTC. Amino acid sequence: CAISESEGVYNEQFF.

Written as DNA, the CDR3 is TGCGCCAGCAGCTTACGGGGTCCTAGCACAGATACGCAGTATTTT. This codes for CASSLRGPSTDTQYF. This sequence joins TRBV5-1 and TRBJ2-3, with D perhaps matching TRBD2 (5 bases). The CDR3 length is 15 residues. Germline loops: CDR1 SGHRS, CDR2 YFSETQ. V dropped 2 bases and J dropped 0 bases, with 10 bases sitting between them. Complete variable domain (other parts from reference TRBV5-1 and TRBJ2-3): KAGVTQTPRYLIKTRGQQVTLSCSPISGHRSVSWYQQTPGQGLQFLFEYFSETQRNKGNFPGRFSGRQFSNSRSEMNVSTLELGDSALYLCASSLRGPSTDTQYFGPGTRLTVL.

V and J are TRBV7-9 and TRBJ1-2; 7 bases align to TRBD1. J gave up 4 bases and V 1 base, and 3 bases lay outside the gene matches. The CDR3 spans 14 residues. CDR1 and CDR2 from the germline V gene are SEHNR and FQNEAQ (reference sequence). CDR3 sequence: CASSLGDSGYGYTF. In DNA, the CDR3 is TGTGCCAGCAGCTTAGGGGACAGCGGCTATGGCTACACCTTC.